A single sample is the source of the 7 T cell receptor beta chains below, sequenced in a study of identifying expanded T cells in peripheral blood. Measured with immunoSEQ multiplex PCR; TCRdb has only the in-frame clones, and not every one. Seen here are about 130,000 clones, about 86% observed once, and the top ten hold 8.4%. The source material was blood. These receptors came from a person aged 18-70 years in good health.

The chain is built from TRBV7-9 and TRBJ2-1; 9 bases fit TRBD2. Germline CDR1 SEHNR, CDR2 FQNEAQ (reference sequence). The CDR3 contains 12 residues. After removal of 4 bases from V and 10 bases from J, the junction contained 2 bases not matched to a gene. The CDR3 region is CASSSGTSEQFF. The CDR3 nucleotides read TGTGCCAGCAGCTCAGGGACTAGCGAGCAGTTCTTC.

The V and J genes are TRBV10-3 and TRBJ2-7, with no clear D. This CDR3 contains 13 residues. Deletions cut 2 bases from V and 2 bases from J, with 7 bases between. Germline values: CDR1 ENHRY, CDR2 SYGVKD. CDR3 residues: CAISEEGAYEQYF. In DNA form, the CDR3 reads TGTGCCATCAGTGAGGAAGGTGCCTACGAGCAGTACTTC.

The chain recombines TRBV18 with TRBJ2-3; 9 nucleotides match TRBD1. Per germline, CDR1 KGHSH and CDR2 LQKENI. This CDR3 has 15 residues. Unmatched junction bases numbered 7, after V lost 4 bases and J lost 5 bases. DNA of the CDR3: TGTGCCAGCTCACTGGGACAGGGCATAGGAGATACGCAGTATTTT. This sequence encodes CASSLGQGIGDTQYF.

The chain combines TRBV7-9 with TRBJ2-5; 9 bases fit TRBD1. CDR1 and CDR2 from the germline V gene are SEHNR and FQNEAQ (reference sequence). J lost 4 bases, V lost 4 bases, and 7 bases had no gene match. The CDR3 covers 15 residues. The CDR3 region is CASSYGGQGRETQYF. The CDR3 region has the DNA TGTGCCAGCAGCTATGGTGGACAGGGGCGAGAGACCCAGTACTTC.

This clone was counted only a few times. This sequence joins TRBV29-1 and TRBJ1-2; D is unresolved. The CDR3 runs to 11 residues. Germline V gives CDR1 SQVTM, CDR2 ANQGSEA. V shed 8 bases and J shed 7 bases, with 14 bases lying between them. As DNA, the CDR3 is TGCAGCTCGACGACGGGGAGTGGCTACACCTTC. Translated: CSSTTGSGYTF.

The chain is built from TRBV7-2 and TRBJ1-2, with D maybe TRBD1 (5 bases). Germline CDR1 is SGHTA and CDR2 is FQGNSA. V dropped 5 bases and J dropped 6 bases, with 22 bases sitting between them. The CDR3 has 16 amino acids. The CDR3 DNA reads TGTGCCAGCAGCCAGAGACAGCCCCAAATCTCTAATGGCTACACCTTC. Its protein is CASSQRQPQISNGYTF.

The genes are TRBV6-5 and TRBJ2-3, with D perhaps TRBD2 (5 bases). In germline, CDR1 is MNHEY, CDR2 SVGAGI. V lost 6 bases and J 4 bases, leaving 17 bases between the germline ends. This CDR3 comprises 15 residues. CDR3 sequence (DNA): TGTGCCAGCAGATCCCTCGGGGAGAGGGCAGATACGCAGTATTTT. Translation: CASRSLGERADTQYF.